This T cell receptor beta chain was profiled in a study of spatial heterogeneity in lung cancer. This clonotype came up a few times. This beta chain lies outside the target of a library built for alpha chains; its clone size means little. This CDR3 contains 15 residues. Germline V gene lookup returns CDR1 MNHEY and CDR2 SVGAGI. V dropped 4 bases and J dropped 3 bases, with 15 bases sitting between them. Each CDR3 protein is one row after TCRdb ran MiXCR on the 5' RACE reads. Of about 13,000 distinct CDR3 sequences in the sample, approximately 4.8% were seen once. Time point noted: sample taken at primary tumor resection. Whole RNA obtained from tumor, nontumor lung or frozen PBMC underwent sequencing without sorting.

The chain joins TRBV6-5 to TRBJ1-2, with a weak D call TRBD1 (6 bases). The starting material was lung tumor tissue, obtained at surgery. The TCR sequence derives from a human donor with early-stage non-small cell lung cancer. The CDR3 region has the DNA TGTGCCAGCAGTTCCCAGGGACGGGGGCACTATGGCTACACCTTC. As protein: CASSSQGRGHYGYTF.